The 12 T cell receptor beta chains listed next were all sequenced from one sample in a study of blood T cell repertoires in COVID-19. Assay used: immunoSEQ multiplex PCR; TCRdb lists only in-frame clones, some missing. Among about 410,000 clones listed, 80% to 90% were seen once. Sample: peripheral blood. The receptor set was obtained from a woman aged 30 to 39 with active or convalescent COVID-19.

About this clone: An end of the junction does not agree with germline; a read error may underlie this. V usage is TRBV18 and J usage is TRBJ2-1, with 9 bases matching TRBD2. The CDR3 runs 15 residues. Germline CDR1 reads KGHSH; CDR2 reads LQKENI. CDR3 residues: CASSPISGSEFGVIF. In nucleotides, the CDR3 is TGTGCCAGCTCACCTATTAGCGGGAGTGAGTTTGGAGTGATCTTC.

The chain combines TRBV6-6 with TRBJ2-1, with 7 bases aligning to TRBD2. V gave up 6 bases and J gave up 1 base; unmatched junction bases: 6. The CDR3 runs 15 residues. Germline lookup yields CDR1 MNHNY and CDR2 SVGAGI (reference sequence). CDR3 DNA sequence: TGTGCCAGCAGGCTCGGCGGGAGTTCCTACAATGAGCAGTTCTTC. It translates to CASRLGGSSYNEQFF.

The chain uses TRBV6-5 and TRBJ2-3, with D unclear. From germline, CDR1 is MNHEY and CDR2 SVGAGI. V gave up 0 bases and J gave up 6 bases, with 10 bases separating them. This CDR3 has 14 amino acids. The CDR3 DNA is TGTGCCAGCAGTTACTCGAGGCTCCCCGATACGCAGTATTTT. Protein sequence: CASSYSRLPDTQYF.

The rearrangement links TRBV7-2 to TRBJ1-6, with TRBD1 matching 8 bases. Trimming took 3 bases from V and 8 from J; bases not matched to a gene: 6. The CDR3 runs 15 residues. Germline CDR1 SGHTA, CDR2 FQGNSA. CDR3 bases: TGTGCCAGCAGCTTCGGGCAGGGGGCCTATTCACCCCTCCACTTT. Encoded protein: CASSFGQGAYSPLHF.

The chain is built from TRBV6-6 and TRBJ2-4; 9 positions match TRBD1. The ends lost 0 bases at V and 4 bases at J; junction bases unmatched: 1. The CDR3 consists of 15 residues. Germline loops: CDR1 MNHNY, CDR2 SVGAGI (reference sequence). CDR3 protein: CASSYSGQGKNIQYF. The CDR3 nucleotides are TGTGCCAGCAGTTACTCGGGACAGGGAAAAAACATTCAGTACTTC.

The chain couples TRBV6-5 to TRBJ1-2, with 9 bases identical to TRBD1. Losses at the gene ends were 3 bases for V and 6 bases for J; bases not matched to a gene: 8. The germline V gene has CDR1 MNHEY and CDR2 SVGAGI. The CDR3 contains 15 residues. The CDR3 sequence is CASSYGSTGGDGYTF. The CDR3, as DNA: TGTGCCAGCAGTTATGGTTCGACAGGGGGGGATGGCTACACCTTC.

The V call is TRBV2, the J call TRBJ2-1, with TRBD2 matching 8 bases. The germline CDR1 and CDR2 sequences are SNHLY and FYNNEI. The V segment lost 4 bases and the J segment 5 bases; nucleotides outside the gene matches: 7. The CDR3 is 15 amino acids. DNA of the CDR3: TGTGCCAGCAGTGGGGCGGGGGGCTTTGACAATGAGCAGTTCTTC. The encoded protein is CASSGAGGFDNEQFF.

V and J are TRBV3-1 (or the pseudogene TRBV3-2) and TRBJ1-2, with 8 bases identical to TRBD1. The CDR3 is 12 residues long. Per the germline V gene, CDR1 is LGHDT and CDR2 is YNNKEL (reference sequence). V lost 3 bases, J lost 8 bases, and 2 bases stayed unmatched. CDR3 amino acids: CASSQTGVGYTF. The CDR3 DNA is TGTGCCAGCAGCCAGACAGGGGTCGGCTACACCTTC.

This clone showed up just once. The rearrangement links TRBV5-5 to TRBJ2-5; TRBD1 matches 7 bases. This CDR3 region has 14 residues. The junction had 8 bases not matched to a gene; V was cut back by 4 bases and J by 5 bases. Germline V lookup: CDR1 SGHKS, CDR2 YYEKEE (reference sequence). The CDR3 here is CASSPGQLVETQYF. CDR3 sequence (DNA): TGTGCCAGCAGCCCGGGACAGCTTGTGGAGACCCAGTACTTC.

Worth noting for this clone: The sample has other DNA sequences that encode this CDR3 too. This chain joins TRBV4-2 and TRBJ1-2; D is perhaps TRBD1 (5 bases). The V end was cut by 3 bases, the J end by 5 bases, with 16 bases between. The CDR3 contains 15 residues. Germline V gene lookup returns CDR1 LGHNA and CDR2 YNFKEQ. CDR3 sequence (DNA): TGTGCCAGCAGCCATTCTACAGGCGAATATTATGGCTACACCTTC. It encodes CASSHSTGEYYGYTF.

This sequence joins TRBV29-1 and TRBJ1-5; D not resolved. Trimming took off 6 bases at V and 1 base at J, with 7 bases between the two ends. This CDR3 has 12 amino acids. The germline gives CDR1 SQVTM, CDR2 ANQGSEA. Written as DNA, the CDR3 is TGCAGCGTAACAATGAGCAATCAGCCCCAGCATTTT. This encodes CSVTMSNQPQHF.

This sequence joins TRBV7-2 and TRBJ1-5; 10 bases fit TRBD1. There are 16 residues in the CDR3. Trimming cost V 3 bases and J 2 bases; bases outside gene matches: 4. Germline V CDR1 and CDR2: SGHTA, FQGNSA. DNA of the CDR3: TGTGCCAGCAGCTTTGGACAGGGGGGAGGCAATCAGCCCCAGCATTTT. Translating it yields CASSFGQGGGNQPQHF.